These 23 T cell receptor beta chains originate from one sample sequenced in a study of CD8 T cells in Susac syndrome. Random hexamers were used to reverse transcribe an amount of about 0.45 to 1 ug RNA. A single record per CDR3 protein comes from TCRdb applying MiXCR to the immunoSEQ multiplex PCR reads. Among roughly 120,000 distinct CDR3 sequences listed, approximately 94% were seen once. The sequenced sample was CD4+ T cells from PBMCs. The receptor source for this set is a human donor with multiple sclerosis.

The V gene is TRBV12-5, the J gene TRBJ1-6; D gene uncertain. Trimming shortened V by 4 bases and J by 3 bases, and 7 bases separated the two germline ends. Germline CDR1 reads LGHNT; CDR2 reads FRNRAP. The CDR3 length is 14 residues. The DNA for the CDR3 is TGTGCTAGTGGTTCCTTTCTCTATAATTCACCCCTCCACTTT. This sequence encodes CASGSFLYNSPLHF. Full variable domain (outside the CDR3, taken from reference TRBV12-5 and TRBJ1-6): DARVTQTPRHKVTEMGQEVTMRCQPILGHNTVFWYRQTMMQGLELLAYFRNRAPLDDSGMPKDRFSAEMPDATLATLKIQPSEPRDSAVYFCASGSFLYNSPLHFGNGTRLTVT.

CDR3 nucleotide sequence: TGTGCCTGGAGTGTCGCAGGGCGCTATGGCTACACCTTC. Amino acids: CAWSVAGRYGYTF. V and J are TRBV30 and TRBJ1-2; TRBD1 is a possible D gene (5 bases). Germline V gene data show CDR1 as GTSNPN and CDR2 as SVGIG (reference sequence). The CDR3 loop spans 13 amino acids. Trimming removed 0 bases at V and 4 bases at J, with 9 bases between.

This chain joins TRBV12-3 or TRBV12-4 and TRBJ1-2; 7 bases align to TRBD1. V shed 3 bases and J 4 bases; nucleotides not matched to a gene: 8. The CDR3 covers 15 residues. The CDR3 loop reads CASSLAEGGPYGYTF. Written as DNA, the CDR3 is TGTGCCAGCAGTTTGGCGGAAGGGGGCCCCTATGGCTACACCTTC.

The chain couples TRBV5-1 to TRBJ1-5, with D possibly TRBD1 on 5 matching bases. Germline lookup yields CDR1 SGHRS and CDR2 YFSETQ. CDR3 length equals 14 residues. Trimming shortened V by 1 base and J by 5 bases, and 10 bases separated the two germline ends. The CDR3 nucleotides read TGCGCCAGCAGCTTGCGGGGAGGGGATCAGCCCCAGCATTTT. This translates into CASSLRGGDQPQHF.

The V call is TRBV4-2, the J call TRBJ1-6; D is possibly TRBD1 (5 bases). The CDR3 runs 17 residues. The germline CDR1 and CDR2 sequences are LGHNA and YNFKEQ. Deletions cut 0 bases from V and 0 bases from J, with 9 bases between. CDR3: CASSQDKGSSYNSPLHF. In DNA form, the CDR3 reads TGTGCCAGCAGCCAAGATAAGGGGAGCTCCTATAATTCACCCCTCCACTTT.

The V gene is TRBV5-1, the J gene TRBJ2-7; 7 bases are shared with TRBD1. V was pared by 5 bases and J by 3 bases, with 11 bases of the junction left unmatched. Germline V gene lookup returns CDR1 SGHRS and CDR2 YFSETQ. The CDR3 is 15 residues long. The chain's CDR3 is CASRPPGTVVYEQYF. CDR3 in DNA: TGCGCCAGCAGGCCTCCCGGGACAGTGGTCTACGAGCAGTACTTC.

This rearrangement joins TRBV30 to TRBJ2-5, with unresolved D. Trimming stripped 2 bases from V and 2 bases from J, with 9 bases between. Per germline, CDR1 GTSNPN and CDR2 SVGIG (reference sequence). The CDR3 sequence is 13 residues long. CDR3 sequence: CAWSSGLQETQYF. The DNA of the CDR3 is TGTGCCTGGAGTTCTGGGTTACAAGAGACCCAGTACTTC.

The chain is built from TRBV10-3 and TRBJ2-1, with unresolved D. Germline V gene data show CDR1 as ENHRY and CDR2 as SYGVKD. V was cut by 5 bases and J by 5 bases, with 10 bases left in between. The CDR3 is 13 residues long. CDR3: CAISPGTHNEQFF. CDR3 coding DNA: TGTGCCATCAGTCCGGGTACCCACAATGAGCAGTTCTTC.

V gene TRBV7-8 combines with J gene TRBJ1-1, with 10 bases lining up with TRBD1. Trimming removed 5 bases from V and 5 bases from J; junction bases left unmatched: 8. This CDR3 has 15 residues. The germline V gene encodes CDR1 SGHVS and CDR2 FQNEAQ. The CDR3 DNA reads as TGTGCCAGCAGCGTCCGGGACAGGGGTGGGACTGAAGCTTTCTTT. Translating it yields CASSVRDRGGTEAFF. The variable domain in full, with the rest retrieved from reference TRBV7-8 and TRBJ1-1, is GAGVSQSPRYKVAKRGQDVALRCDPISGHVSLFWYQQALGQGPEFLTYFQNEAQLDKSGLPSDRFFAERPEGSVSTLKIQRTQQEDSAVYLCASSVRDRGGTEAFFGQGTRLTVV.

J is TRBJ2-7 and V is TRBV29-1, with D uncertain. From germline, CDR1 is SQVTM and CDR2 ANQGSEA. The V gene lost 6 bases and the J gene lost 3 bases, with 12 bases spanning the gap. This CDR3 contains 12 residues. The chain's CDR3 is CSVSRPNYEQYF. Written as DNA, the CDR3 is TGCAGCGTCTCCCGACCTAACTACGAGCAGTACTTC.

J is TRBJ1-3 and V is TRBV18; D uncertain. The CDR3 length is 16 residues. The ends were cut back, 1 base at V and 0 bases at J, with 10 bases in the middle. Germline CDR1 reads KGHSH; CDR2 reads LQKENI. CDR3 DNA sequence: TGTGCCAGCTCACCACAGGGTCGCGCCTCTGGAAACACCATATATTTT. This translates into CASSPQGRASGNTIYF.

V and J are TRBV5-4 and TRBJ2-7, with 8 positions matching TRBD1. V dropped 3 bases and J dropped 4; count of bases not matched to a gene: 3. The CDR3 totals 13 residues. Germline CDR1 and CDR2: SGHNT and YYREEE (reference sequence). CDR3 DNA sequence: TGTGCCAGCAGCTGGGACAGGCGATACGAGCAGTACTTC. It codes for CASSWDRRYEQYF.

This chain uses TRBV2 with TRBJ1-1; D uncertain. Trimming cost V 8 bases and J 1 base, with 14 bases left between them. Germline loops: CDR1 SNHLY, CDR2 FYNNEI. The CDR3 extends over 14 amino acids. The DNA of the CDR3 is TGTGCCAGCGGGGTGGCACTCTCGAACACTGAAGCTTTCTTT. Its translation: CASGVALSNTEAFF.

The chain joins TRBV4-2 to TRBJ1-5, with TRBD1 matching over 7 bases. This CDR3 spans 14 amino acids. V was pared by 3 bases and J by 5 bases, with 4 bases of the junction left unmatched. Germline values: CDR1 LGHNA, CDR2 YNFKEQ. CDR3 nucleotides: TGTGCCAGCAGCCACGGGGACAGTCATCAGCCCCAGCATTTT. Translating gives CASSHGDSHQPQHF.

The chain has TRBV7-9 and TRBJ2-7, with TRBD1 matching 9 bases. Germline V gives CDR1 SEHNR, CDR2 FQNEAQ (reference sequence). V gave up 2 bases and J gave up 0 bases; unmatched junction bases: 2. The CDR3 is 15 amino acids. The CDR3 loop is CASSLQTGGSYEQYF. CDR3 nucleotide sequence: TGTGCCAGCAGCTTACAGACAGGGGGCTCCTACGAGCAGTACTTC.

V and J are TRBV6-1 and TRBJ2-6; D possibly corresponds to TRBD1 (6 bases). Germline V gene data show CDR1 as MNHNS and CDR2 as SASEGT. The CDR3 contains 18 residues. The V end lost 5 bases, the J end lost 0 bases, and 17 bases lay between the germline ends. For the CDR3, the DNA is TGTGCCAGCAGTCGCTACGGACAGTGGAGCTCTGGGGCCAACGTCCTGACTTTC. This translates into CASSRYGQWSSGANVLTF.

The gene calls are TRBV16 and TRBJ1-1, with unresolved D. V was pared by 2 bases and J by 1 base, with 5 bases between. The CDR3 is 13 amino acids. CDR1 is KGHSY and CDR2 is FQNENV in the germline V gene. The CDR3 nucleotides read TGTGCCAGCAGCCAAACCACGAACACTGAAGCTTTCTTT. It translates to CASSQTTNTEAFF. Filled out from reference TRBV16 and TRBJ1-1, the complete variable domain reads GEEVAQTPKHLVRGEGQKAKLYCAPIKGHSYVFWYQQVLKNEFKFLISFQNENVFDETGMPKERFSAKCLPNSPCSLEIQATKLEDSAVYFCASSQTTNTEAFFGQGTRLTVV.

The chain links TRBV4-2 to TRBJ1-5; 7 nucleotides agree with TRBD1. V was pared by 4 bases and J by 5 bases, with 8 bases of the junction left unmatched. Germline V lookup: CDR1 LGHNA, CDR2 YNFKEQ. CDR3 size: 15 residues. CDR3 sequence reads: CASSPETGRDQPQHF. DNA for the CDR3: TGTGCCAGCAGCCCGGAGACAGGGCGGGATCAGCCCCAGCATTTT.

The chain uses TRBV30 and TRBJ2-6, with D unresolved. CDR3 length equals 14 residues. Germline V gene data show CDR1 as GTSNPN and CDR2 as SVGIG (reference sequence). V lost 3 bases and J lost 0, with 6 bases in between. The CDR3 reads CAWSGSSGANVLTF. The CDR3 DNA follows: TGTGCCTGGAGCGGCAGCTCTGGGGCCAACGTCCTGACTTTC.

The CDR3 sequence: CASSLEGGSGNTIYF. CDR3 sequence (DNA): TGCGCCAGCAGCCTAGAAGGGGGCTCTGGAAACACCATATATTTT. The chain links TRBV4-1 to TRBJ1-3, with a weak D call TRBD1 (6 bases). CDR3 length equals 15 residues. From germline, CDR1 is MGHRA and CDR2 YSYEKL. Trimming took 4 bases from V and 0 from J, leaving 10 bases between them.

The chain is built from TRBV2 and TRBJ2-2; D ambiguous. The CDR3 covers 13 residues. Germline V CDR1 and CDR2: SNHLY, FYNNEI. V was trimmed by 2 bases and J by 7 bases, leaving 8 bases between them. CDR3 nucleotide sequence: TGTGCCAGCAGTGAAATGTCCCGCGGGGAGCTGTTTTTT. Amino acid sequence: CASSEMSRGELFF.

V gene TRBV4-2 combines with J gene TRBJ2-7, with TRBD1 as a possible D gene (6 bases). The CDR3 has 17 amino acids. From germline, CDR1 is LGHNA and CDR2 YNFKEQ. V lost 0 bases to trimming and J lost 2 bases, with 17 bases between them. The CDR3 sequence is CASSQDGAGAPTYEQYF. CDR3 nucleotides: TGTGCCAGCAGCCAAGATGGGGCAGGGGCGCCTACCTACGAGCAGTACTTC.

The chain is built from TRBV3-1 and TRBJ2-7; possible D gene TRBD1, 5 bases. Trimming left V 3 bases short and J 0 bases short, with 12 bases between. The CDR3 is 15 residues long. CDR1 and CDR2 (germline): LGHDT, YNNKEL (reference sequence). This chain's CDR3 is CASSQHTGFSYEQYF. The CDR3 DNA follows: TGTGCCAGCAGCCAGCATACAGGATTCTCCTACGAGCAGTACTTC.